This passage covers 13 T cell receptor beta chains from one sample sequenced in a study of cytomegalovirus exposure and HLA in healthy donors (dated by TCRdb to between 2016 and 2019). Receptors were amplified or captured by the immunoSEQ multiplex PCR assay. Not all clones reach the TCRdb copy of this immuneACCESS table, which keeps in-frame sequences only. Checked studies attribute under half of the gap to unresolved V genes and leave the rest unexplained. This sample lists around 170,000 clones; around 90% were detected once. Of the sample, under 3% is held by the ten largest clones. Sequencing was carried out using PBMCs. These receptors were taken from a man aged 18 to 30 in good health and CMV-seronegative.

V is TRBV5-6 and J is TRBJ2-5, with D hard to call. The CDR3 totals 13 residues. The germline gives CDR1 SGHDT, CDR2 YYEEEE. Trimming stripped 0 bases from V and 4 bases from J, with 7 bases between. The CDR3 reads CASSLASLETQYF. CDR3 nucleotides: TGTGCCAGCAGCTTGGCGAGTTTAGAGACCCAGTACTTC.

J is TRBJ2-2 and V is TRBV5-1, with 10 bases lining up with TRBD2. This CDR3 comprises 16 residues. Trimming cost V 4 bases and J 3 bases; bases outside gene matches: 6. Germline CDR1 and CDR2: SGHRS and YFSETQ. CDR3 bases: TGCGCCAGCAGCCTCGGACTAGCGGAGTACACCGGGGAGCTGTTTTTT. It encodes CASSLGLAEYTGELFF.

This chain links TRBV4-1 with TRBJ1-1; tentatively, D is TRBD1 (6 bases). This CDR3 is 15 amino acids long. Trimming shortened V by 4 bases and J by 1 base, and 13 bases separated the two germline ends. CDR1 and CDR2 (germline): MGHRA, YSYEKL. CDR3 DNA: TGCGCCAGCAGCCTTGATAGGACAGCGAACACTGAAGCTTTCTTT. It encodes CASSLDRTANTEAFF.

The chain employs TRBV6-7 and TRBJ1-1; TRBD1 matches at 10 bases. TRBV6-7 is marked as an open reading frame, function uncertain. CDR3 size: 15 residues. The ends lost 2 bases at V and 4 bases at J; junction bases unmatched: 4. The CDR3 DNA sequence: TGTGCCAGCAGTTACGGGGGACAGGGGTTCACTGAAGCTTTCTTT. Translating gives CASSYGGQGFTEAFF.

This clone was observed a handful of times. This chain joins TRBV4-1 and TRBJ1-2; 11 bases match TRBD1. Germline CDR1 and CDR2: MGHRA and YSYEKL. This CDR3 region has 17 residues. V dropped 2 bases and J dropped 4; count of bases not matched to a gene: 9. The CDR3 coding sequence is TGCGCCAGCAGCCAATTCGGGACAGGGGGGAGTATCTATGGCTACACCTTC. It codes for CASSQFGTGGSIYGYTF.

The rearrangement links TRBV6-1 to TRBJ1-2; TRBD1 aligns across 12 bases. This CDR3 has 16 amino acids. Losses at the gene ends were 4 bases for V and 7 bases for J; bases not matched to a gene: 10. Germline-derived CDR1 and CDR2 are MNHNS and SASEGT. CDR3 region: CASSGGTGGVMGGYTF. CDR3 bases: TGTGCCAGCAGTGGGGGGACAGGGGGCGTAATGGGTGGCTACACCTTC.

The chain employs TRBV10-3 and TRBJ2-7, with a possible D match to TRBD1 (6 bases). The germline V gene has CDR1 ENHRY and CDR2 SYGVKD. This CDR3 contains 16 residues. Trimming removed 7 bases at V and 0 bases at J, with 19 bases between. CDR3 DNA: TGTGCCATCATGACCCCTACAGGGACCAGCTCCTACGAGCAGTACTTC. It yields the protein CAIMTPTGTSSYEQYF.

The CDR3 is CASSRVRGTEAFF. The CDR3 nucleotides read TGCGCCAGCAGCAGGGTAAGGGGGACTGAAGCTTTCTTT. V is TRBV4-1 and J is TRBJ1-1, with D possibly being TRBD1 (6 bases). The germline V gene encodes CDR1 MGHRA and CDR2 YSYEKL. The CDR3 runs 13 residues. Trimming left V 5 bases short and J 5 bases short, with 12 bases between.

This sequence joins TRBV11-2 and TRBJ2-5; 10 bases fit TRBD2. V lost 0 bases and J lost 1; bases outside the gene matches: 8. Germline V gives CDR1 SGHAT, CDR2 FQNNGV. The CDR3 runs to 18 residues. The DNA for the CDR3 is TGTGCCAGCAGCTTAGAGACCCAGAGCGGGAGGGTCCAAGAGACCCAGTACTTC. It specifies CASSLETQSGRVQETQYF.

The chain employs TRBV11-2 and TRBJ2-1; a weak D match, TRBD1 (6 bases). The ends were cut back, 3 bases at V and 12 bases at J, with 18 bases in the middle. Germline V gene data show CDR1 as SGHAT and CDR2 as FQNNGV. This CDR3 region has 14 residues. In nucleotides, the CDR3 is TGTGCCAGCAGCTTTAATAATCACAGGGAAGGGCAGTTCTTC. This sequence encodes CASSFNNHREGQFF.

The chain employs TRBV4-3 and TRBJ2-7, with D possibly being TRBD1 (5 bases). Germline V gene sequence: CDR1 LGHNA, CDR2 YSLEER. V was clipped by 3 bases and J by 2 bases, with 11 bases between them. There are 14 residues in the CDR3. As DNA, the CDR3 is TGCGCCAGCAGCCAGACAGACAGAACCTACGAGCAGTACTTC. Residues: CASSQTDRTYEQYF.

The chain links TRBV11-2 to TRBJ1-6; tentatively, D is TRBD1 (6 bases). Germline V gene data show CDR1 as SGHAT and CDR2 as FQNNGV. The CDR3 contains 14 residues. V was clipped by 4 bases and J by 4 bases, with 8 bases between them. The CDR3 reads CASSSDRYNSPLHF. CDR3 coding DNA: TGTGCCAGCAGCTCGGACAGATATAATTCACCCCTCCACTTT.

This clone was recorded once. The CDR3 nucleotides are TGTGCCAGCAGTGAGGGCCAGGGCGGGAGCTACGAGCAGTACGTC. Protein sequence: CASSEGQGGSYEQYV. The chain uses TRBV6-1 and TRBJ2-7; 7 bases agree with TRBD2. Germline CDR1 and CDR2: MNHNS and SASEGT. The junction had 8 bases not matched to a gene; V was cut back by 3 bases and J by 3 bases. The CDR3 has 15 residues.